This T cell receptor (beta chain) was sequenced for a study of regulatory T cells in long-lasting Graves disease. Study observations and caveats: Persistent-disease Graves' patients showed less TCR diversity than new cases.

Construction of TCR beta libraries relied on iRepertoire HTBI primers and on Arm-PCR targeting CDR3 regions. Using its own MiXCR run on the multiplex PCR reads, TCRdb lists one record per CDR3 protein. Seen here are under 500,000 distinct CDR3 sequences, less than 25% observed once, and the top ten hold about 7.8%. As to time point: persistent/refractory GD, antithyroid drugs over 5 years with positive TRAb. PBMC-derived RNA was used for the TCR library. As concerns this clonotype: Antigen unknown.

The clonotype originates from a female donor with Graves disease. Sample: peripheral blood mononuclear cells (PBMCs), taken when the disease was refractory, from a patient treated with antithyroid drugs.

The CDR3 nucleotides are TGTGCCAGCAGCTATACAGGGGTGGGGGCAAATGAAAAACTGTTTTTT. Its protein is CASSYTGVGANEKLFF. This rearrangement joins TRBV5-5 to TRBJ1-4, with TRBD1 matching 7 bases. CDR1 and CDR2 (germline): SGHKS, YYEKEE (reference sequence). Losses at the gene ends were 3 bases for V and 5 bases for J; bases not matched to a gene: 10. The CDR3 spans 16 residues.